The 30 T cell receptor beta chains reported below all come from one sample, sequenced in a study of T-cell reconstitution after alpha-beta-depleted transplantation in children listed by TCRdb under 2016. The treatment or condition label on this specimen signifies: allogeneic hematopoietic cell transplantation with graft depleted of TCRalphabeta T cells and CD19 B cells. Library generation was performed with PCR. Sequencing instrument: Illumina HiSeq 2500. Molecular barcoding was employed in the preparation of TCR libraries, with unique molecular identifiers being used to normalize TCRbeta repertoire quantification. The public reads were reprocessed in TCRdb via fastp at Q25 and MiXCR, keeping in-frame beta chains. Merged by CDR3 protein, the rows form single entries marked with the most common genes and DNA. The sample records about 590,000 distinct CDR3 sequences, roughly 13% of which are singletons. The top ten hold around 2% of the sample.

The material sequenced was PBMCs, mostly from graft donor cells, taken 360 days after TCRalphabeta/CD19-depleted stem cell transplant. All receptors derive from a male patient under 18 who had a stem cell transplant for acute myeloid leukemia, so the T cells may come from the graft donor.

The rearrangement joins TRBV7-2 to TRBJ2-1; 14 positions match TRBD2. The CDR3 contains 15 residues. Germline CDR1 reads SGHTA; CDR2 reads FQGNSA. Unmatched junction bases numbered 7, after V lost 1 base and J lost 14 bases. The CDR3 DNA follows: TGTGCCAGCAGCTTAGGGGGACTAGCGGGAGCTGTGAAGTTCTTC. Translating it yields CASSLGGLAGAVKFF.

This clonotype has just a few counts. The CDR3 here is CASSLTEGADTQYF. The CDR3 region has the DNA TGTGCCAGCAGCTTAACCGAGGGGGCAGATACGCAGTATTTT. The J gene is TRBJ2-3, the V gene TRBV3-1; TRBD1 is a possible D gene (6 bases). The CDR3 length is 14 residues. Germline V lookup: CDR1 LGHDT, CDR2 YNNKEL (reference sequence). The V end lost 5 bases, the J end lost 4 bases, and 13 bases lay between the germline ends.

Ten or more counts support this clonotype. This chain connects TRBV20-1 to TRBJ2-5, with D perhaps TRBD1 (6 bases). Germline CDR1 DFQATT, CDR2 SNEGSKA (reference sequence). There are 15 residues in the CDR3. Here the CDR3 reads CSPVNTGDTVQTQYF. Written as DNA, the CDR3 is TGCAGCCCAGTAAATACCGGGGACACGGTCCAGACCCAGTACTTC.

This clonotype has only a few counts. The chain links TRBV11-2 to TRBJ2-1; TRBD2 matches 15 bases. The CDR3 has 19 residues. Trimming at V came to 3 bases and at J to 0 bases, leaving 6 bases not matched to a gene. Germline V lookup: CDR1 SGHAT, CDR2 FQNNGV. CDR3 DNA: TGTGCCAGCAGCTTGGGACTAGCGGGAGGTTTAAGCTCCTACAATGAGCAGTTCTTC. This translates into CASSLGLAGGLSSYNEQFF.

A few counts support this clonotype. The rearrangement uses TRBV7-8 and TRBJ2-1; 12 positions agree with TRBD2. CDR3 length equals 14 residues. Germline V gene lookup returns CDR1 SGHVS and CDR2 FQNEAQ. The trim removed 1 base at V and 11 bases at J, leaving 3 bases unmatched. CDR3 in DNA: TGTGCCAGCAGCTTAGGACTAGCGGGAGCCCAGCAGTTCTTC. Translated: CASSLGLAGAQQFF.

This clonotype was detected only a few times. The V gene is TRBV7-2, the J gene TRBJ1-5; D is ambiguous. The CDR3 consists of 17 residues. Deletions cut 5 bases from V and 3 bases from J, with 20 bases between. The germline V gene encodes CDR1 SGHTA and CDR2 FQGNSA. The CDR3, as DNA: TGTGCCAGCAGCCCAGCCTACGGACGGGAAATCAATCAGCCCCAGCATTTT. Translation: CASSPAYGREINQPQHF. Full variable domain (missing parts from reference TRBV7-2 and TRBJ1-5): GAGVSQSPSNKVTEKGKDVELRCDPISGHTALYWYRQSLGQGLEFLIYFQGNSAPDKSGLPSDRFSAERTGGSVSTLTIQRTQQEDSAVYLCASSPAYGREINQPQHFGDGTRLSIL.

V gene TRBV27 combines with J gene TRBJ2-4, with a possible D match to TRBD2 (7 bases). Germline V gives CDR1 MNHEY, CDR2 SMNVEV (reference sequence). V dropped 8 bases and J dropped 10 bases, with 15 bases sitting between them. This CDR3 has 12 amino acids. CDR3 loop: CASGTTGGIQYF. CDR3 in DNA: TGTGCCAGCGGGACAACGGGGGGAATTCAGTACTTC.

This clonotype was found a few times. The chain recombines TRBV6-1 with TRBJ2-7, with a weak D call TRBD1 (5 bases). V was clipped by 6 bases and J by 2 bases, with 17 bases between them. There are 15 residues in the CDR3. Germline V lookup: CDR1 MNHNS, CDR2 SASEGT. CDR3 sequence: CASSRWTHLPYEQYF. CDR3 DNA: TGTGCCAGCAGCAGATGGACACATCTTCCCTACGAGCAGTACTTC.

In its sample, this clonotype was seen a few times. An end of the junction does not agree with germline; a read error may underlie this. The gene calls are TRBV27 and TRBJ2-7; the match to TRBD2 covers 14 bases. The CDR3 loop spans 18 amino acids. Germline assignment: CDR1 MNHEY and CDR2 SMNVEV (reference sequence). CDR3 nucleotides: TGTGCCAGCAGTTCACAAGGACTAGCGGGAGGAAAGGGGTACGTGCAGTACTTC. It codes for CASSSQGLAGGKGYVQYF.

The chain combines TRBV29-1 with TRBJ2-5, with 7 bases that match TRBD2. There are 14 residues in the CDR3. V was pared by 4 bases and J by 3 bases, with 8 bases of the junction left unmatched. Germline CDR1 SQVTM, CDR2 ANQGSEA. Here the CDR3 reads CSVGPLSGEETQYF. The CDR3 DNA follows: TGCAGCGTTGGTCCCCTAAGCGGGGAAGAGACCCAGTACTTC.

The sample holds a few counts of this clonotype. V gene TRBV13 combines with J gene TRBJ2-1; D assignment may be TRBD1 or TRBD2 (5 bases each). The V gene lost 5 bases and the J gene lost 0 bases, with 17 bases spanning the gap. Germline V gives CDR1 PRHDT, CDR2 FYEKMQ (reference sequence). The CDR3 contains 17 residues. CDR3 region: CASSKTTGRPSYNEQFF. The CDR3 nucleotides read TGTGCCAGCAGCAAGACGACGGGGCGTCCCTCCTACAATGAGCAGTTCTTC.

The chain carries TRBV12-3 or TRBV12-4 and TRBJ2-1; the D gene is possibly TRBD2 (5 bases). This CDR3 has 15 amino acids. V lost 2 bases and J lost 8, with 16 bases in between. This chain's CDR3 is CASSLPLGSGDEQFF. Here the CDR3 DNA reads TGTGCCAGCAGTTTACCCTTGGGATCCGGGGATGAGCAGTTCTTC.

This clonotype was recorded a few times. The chain carries TRBV20-1 and TRBJ1-5; no clear D gene. Germline CDR1 is DFQATT and CDR2 is SNEGSKA (reference sequence). With 6 bases removed from V and 0 bases from J, the gap between germline ends came to 15 bases. CDR3 size: 15 residues. DNA for the CDR3: TGCAGTGCGTACGGGAGAAAAATTAGCAATCAGCCCCAGCATTTT. This codes for CSAYGRKISNQPQHF.

In its sample, this clonotype was seen many times. V gene TRBV20-1 combines with J gene TRBJ2-1; 10 positions match TRBD2. Trimming removed 5 bases from V and 0 bases from J; junction bases left unmatched: 4. Looked up from germline, CDR1 is DFQATT and CDR2 is SNEGSKA (reference sequence). The CDR3 is 15 residues long. The CDR3 bases are TGCAGTGCTCCCCCTAGCGGGAGCTCCTACAATGAGCAGTTCTTC. It specifies CSAPPSGSSYNEQFF.

This rearrangement joins TRBV28 to TRBJ2-7; TRBD1 might be the D (5 bases). Germline V gives CDR1 MDHEN, CDR2 SYDVKM. V lost 10 bases, J lost 4 bases, and 8 bases lay in between. CDR3 length equals 10 residues. Here the CDR3 DNA reads TGTGCCACCAGGGAATACGAGCAGTACTTC. This codes for CATREYEQYF.

This clonotype was counted only a few times. The rearrangement joins TRBV30 to TRBJ1-1, with D uncertain. CDR1 and CDR2 (germline): GTSNPN, SVGIG (reference sequence). The CDR3 consists of 14 residues. The V end lost 6 bases, the J end lost 3 bases, and 17 bases lay between the germline ends. The CDR3 DNA reads TGTGCCTGCTTGGTGTGGTCGGGTGACACTGAAGCTTTCTTT. The encoded protein is CACLVWSGDTEAFF.

This clonotype has only a few counts. The chain recombines TRBV20-1 with TRBJ2-2, with TRBD1 matching 7 bases. V was clipped by 1 base and J by 0 bases; unmatched bases: 5. The CDR3 is made up of 16 amino acids. Germline loops: CDR1 DFQATT, CDR2 SNEGSKA (reference sequence). The CDR3 nucleotides read TGCAGTGCTAGAGCGGCAGGGGGAACGAACACCGGGGAGCTGTTTTTT. The encoded protein is CSARAAGGTNTGELFF.

This clonotype was counted many times. The genes are TRBV29-1 and TRBJ2-1; D uncertain. CDR1 and CDR2 (germline): SQVTM, ANQGSEA. This CDR3 contains 13 residues. The V end lost 1 base, the J end lost 8 bases, and 12 bases lay between the germline ends. CDR3 in DNA: TGCAGCGTTGAAGCGTTGTTGAAGGATGAGCAGTTCTTC. Translation: CSVEALLKDEQFF.

The genes are TRBV29-1 and TRBJ1-1; D gene uncertain. The CDR3 length is 10 residues. V dropped 8 bases and J dropped 8 bases, with 12 bases sitting between them. Germline V gives CDR1 SQVTM, CDR2 ANQGSEA. The CDR3 DNA reads TGCAGCATCCTGCTAGGGGAAGCTTTCTTT. This translates into CSILLGEAFF.

In this sample, this clonotype turned up a few times. This sequence joins TRBV5-1 and TRBJ1-1; D unclear. Germline CDR1 is SGHRS and CDR2 is YFSETQ. Trimming took off 0 bases at V and 0 bases at J, with 21 bases between the two ends. This CDR3 spans 19 amino acids. CDR3 in amino acids: CASSLGWGKLIPMNTEAFF. The CDR3 bases are TGCGCCAGCAGCTTGGGCTGGGGTAAGCTAATACCGATGAACACTGAAGCTTTCTTT. Based on the CDR3 plus reference TRBV5-1 and TRBJ1-1, the full variable domain is KAGVTQTPRYLIKTRGQQVTLSCSPISGHRSVSWYQQTPGQGLQFLFEYFSETQRNKGNFPGRFSGRQFSNSRSEMNVSTLELGDSALYLCASSLGWGKLIPMNTEAFFGQGTRLTVV.

This rearrangement joins TRBV20-1 to TRBJ2-5; D tentatively reads TRBD1 or TRBD2 (6 bases each). This CDR3 is built from 10 residues. Trimming pared 6 bases from V and 10 bases from J, leaving 12 bases between. Germline CDR1 and CDR2: DFQATT and SNEGSKA (reference sequence). CDR3 nucleotides: TGCAGTGCCCCGAGGGGGGACCAGTACTTC. The encoded protein is CSAPRGDQYF.

The rearrangement joins TRBV4-3 to TRBJ2-6; no clear D gene. The CDR3 is 16 amino acids. V gave up 0 bases and J gave up 1 base, with 7 bases separating them. CDR1 is LGHNA and CDR2 is YSLEER in the germline V gene. The DNA of the CDR3 is TGCGCCAGCAGCCAAGAGGCGCAATCTGGGGCCAACGTCCTGACTTTC. This sequence encodes CASSQEAQSGANVLTF.

The rearrangement links TRBV3-1 to TRBJ2-7; the match to TRBD2 covers 9 bases. The CDR3 is made up of 17 amino acids. V gave up 4 bases and J gave up 0 bases; unmatched junction bases: 10. CDR1 and CDR2 (germline): LGHDT, YNNKEL (reference sequence). The CDR3 region has the DNA TGTGCCAGCAGCCGCAATAGCGGGAGAAGGGTCTCCTACGAGCAGTACTTC. Its translation: CASSRNSGRRVSYEQYF.

V and J are TRBV29-1 and TRBJ2-5; D is perhaps TRBD2 (5 bases). This CDR3 is 13 amino acids long. Germline V gene lookup returns CDR1 SQVTM and CDR2 ANQGSEA. V was pared by 2 bases and J by 5 bases, with 12 bases between. The CDR3 DNA sequence: TGCAGCGTTGAACGAGACTATAGCGAGACCCAGTACTTC. Its protein product is CSVERDYSETQYF.

This rearrangement joins TRBV12-3 or TRBV12-4 to TRBJ1-4; 7 bases fit TRBD1. The CDR3 totals 15 residues. Unmatched junction bases numbered 4, after V lost 6 bases and J lost 0 bases. Written as DNA, the CDR3 is TGTGCCAGCAGGCTTACAGGGGCAACTAATGAAAAACTGTTTTTT. Encoded protein: CASRLTGATNEKLFF.

This clonotype was counted at least ten times. This chain joins TRBV12-3 or TRBV12-4 and TRBJ2-6; D unclear. V was cut by 3 bases and J by 0 bases, with 6 bases left in between. The CDR3 consists of 15 residues. The chain's CDR3 is CASSFLVSGANVLTF. The CDR3 DNA reads TGTGCCAGCAGTTTCCTGGTCTCTGGGGCCAACGTCCTGACTTTC.

This chain uses TRBV15 with TRBJ2-3; D not resolved. CDR3 length equals 15 residues. Trimming removed 0 bases from V and 6 bases from J, with 13 bases in between. Germline V gene lookup returns CDR1 LNHNV and CDR2 YYDKDF (reference sequence). The CDR3 DNA sequence: TGTGCCACCAGCAGAGATCCCGCGCTGAGCGATACGCAGTATTTT. Encoded protein: CATSRDPALSDTQYF.

This clonotype was seen a few times. The chain carries TRBV28 and TRBJ1-1; D is unresolved. V gave up 2 bases and J gave up 1 base, with 11 bases separating them. CDR3 length: 15 residues. CDR1 is MDHEN and CDR2 is SYDVKM in the germline V gene. The CDR3 coding sequence is TGTGCCAGCAGTTTACCTGGGCCGCAGAACACTGAAGCTTTCTTT. Translated: CASSLPGPQNTEAFF. Full variable domain (rest looked up from reference TRBV28 and TRBJ1-1): DVKVTQSSRYLVKRTGEKVFLECVQDMDHENMFWYRQDPGLGLRLIYFSYDVKMKEKGDIPEGYSVSREKKERFSLILESASTNQTSMYLCASSLPGPQNTEAFFGQGTRLTVV.

Only a few counts were recorded for this clonotype. The V gene is TRBV30, the J gene TRBJ2-1, with D perhaps matching TRBD2 (5 bases). The ends were cut back, 2 bases at V and 0 bases at J, with 8 bases in the middle. The CDR3 length is 14 residues. The germline V gene has CDR1 GTSNPN and CDR2 SVGIG (reference sequence). In DNA form, the CDR3 reads TGTGCCTGGAGTCGGAGGAGCTCCTACAATGAGCAGTTCTTC. Its protein product is CAWSRRSSYNEQFF.

This clonotype was found many times. This chain links TRBV7-2 with TRBJ2-5; D might be TRBD1 (6 bases). Germline CDR1 SGHTA, CDR2 FQGNSA. CDR3 size: 15 residues. Trimming cost V 5 bases and J 4 bases, with 17 bases left between them. CDR3 sequence (DNA): TGTGCCAGCAGCCCGAAGGGGGACCCCCGAGAGACCCAGTACTTC. Its translation is CASSPKGDPRETQYF.